This T cell receptor beta chain was documented in a study of T cells in localized non-small cell lung cancer. Notes on the study in general: In uninvolved adjacent lung, T cell clonality reached its highest value, exceeding tumor.

Comments on this clone: What it recognizes is unknown.

Some clones are missing from TCRdb's copy, which holds only in-frame ones; the method was immunoSEQ multiplex PCR. The sample holds 20,000 to 25,000 clones, around nine tenths seen once. Trimming left V 5 bases short and J 3 bases short, with 14 bases between. The CDR3 is made up of 14 amino acids. In germline, CDR1 is SGHTA, CDR2 FQGNSA. The rearrangement uses TRBV7-2 and TRBJ2-7; a weak D match, TRBD2 (5 bases). This specimen was peripheral blood, taken before any cancer treatment. This TCR was recovered from a man aged 35-69 years with stage I squamous cell lung carcinoma. The CDR3 DNA follows: TGTGCCAGCAGCCTAAACCTTGGAGGCTACGAGCAGTACTTC. Its translation: CASSLNLGGYEQYF.